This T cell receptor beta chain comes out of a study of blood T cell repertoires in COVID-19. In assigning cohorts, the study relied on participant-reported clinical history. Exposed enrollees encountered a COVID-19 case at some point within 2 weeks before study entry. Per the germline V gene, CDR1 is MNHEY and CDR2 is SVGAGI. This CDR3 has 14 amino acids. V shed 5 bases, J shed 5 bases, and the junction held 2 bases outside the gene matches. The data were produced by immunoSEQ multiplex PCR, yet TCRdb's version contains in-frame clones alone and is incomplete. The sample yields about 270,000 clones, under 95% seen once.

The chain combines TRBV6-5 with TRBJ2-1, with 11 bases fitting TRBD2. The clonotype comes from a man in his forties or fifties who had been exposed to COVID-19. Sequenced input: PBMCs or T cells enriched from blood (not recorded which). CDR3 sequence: CASSKTSGNNEQFF. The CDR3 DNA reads TGTGCCAGCAGTAAGACTAGCGGGAACAATGAGCAGTTCTTC.